This is a list of T cell receptor beta chains from one sample in a study of blood T cell repertoires in COVID-19. TCRdb's copy holds only in-frame clones and misses some; the assay was immunoSEQ multiplex PCR. This table has some 270,000 clones, roughly 81% appearing once. The sequenced sample was PBMCs or T cells enriched from blood (not recorded which). These receptors were obtained from a woman aged 45-65 years who had been exposed to COVID-19. CDR3s include the opening cysteine and the closing phenylalanine or tryptophan. The D gene is left open where the match is weak. Some rows have no size entry. The others give once, few or many, or a class for an expanded clone.

clone_size,v_call,d_call,j_call,cdr3_aa,cdr3_nt
-,TRBV3-1/TRBV3-2,TRBD1,TRBJ1-1,CASSHRQGTTEAFF,TGTGCCAGCAGCCACCGACAGGGTACCACTGAAGCTTTCTTT
-,TRBV13,TRBD2,TRBJ2-3,CASSISGDTQYF,TGTGCCAGCAGCATTAGCGGGGATACGCAGTATTTT
-,TRBV5-1,TRBD1,TRBJ1-1,CASSLRQGGFNTEAFF,TGCGCCAGCAGCTTGCGGCAGGGGGGTTTTAACACTGAAGCTTTCTTT
-,TRBV6-5,-,TRBJ1-2,CASSSPLEEGLHGYTF,TGTGCCAGCAGTTCCCCCCTCGAGGAGGGCCTACATGGCTACACCTTC
once,TRBV11-2,-,TRBJ1-5,CASSLNGAQNQPQHF,TGTGCCAGCAGCTTAAATGGGGCGCAGAATCAGCCCCAGCATTTT
few,TRBV11-2,-,TRBJ2-7,CASSLMTNPSEQYF,TGTGCCAGCAGCTTAATGACAAACCCCTCCGAGCAGTACTTC
-,TRBV5-6,TRBD1,TRBJ1-2,CASSLTGVDGYTF,TGTGCCAGCAGCCTGACAGGGGTAGATGGCTACACCTTC
-,TRBV4-1,TRBD1,TRBJ1-2,CASSQTRDRNYGYTF,TGCGCCAGCAGCCAAACCCGGGACAGAAACTATGGCTACACCTTC
few,TRBV12-3/TRBV12-4,TRBD1,TRBJ1-6,CASSSGQGSPLHF,TGTGCCAGCAGCTCCGGACAGGGATCACCCCTCCACTTT
few,TRBV18,-,TRBJ1-4,CASSPGATNEKLFF,TGTGCCAGCTCACCGGGAGCAACTAATGAAAAACTGTTTTTT
few,TRBV19,-,TRBJ1-2,CASSRDRWGYTF,TGTGCCAGTAGTAGAGACAGATGGGGCTACACCTTC
-,TRBV12-3/TRBV12-4,-,TRBJ2-3,CASSLTDTQYF,TGTGCCAGCAGCCTAACAGATACGCAGTATTTT
-,TRBV29-1,-,TRBJ2-5,CSVVTEETQYF,TGCAGCGTTGTCACAGAAGAGACCCAGTACTTC
-,TRBV3-1/TRBV3-2,-,TRBJ1-3,CASLGGHSGNTIYF,TGTGCCAGCCTGGGGGGTCACTCTGGAAACACCATATATTTT
-,TRBV4-3,-,TRBJ1-2,CASSPGDGYTF,TGCGCCAGCAGCCCCGGGGATGGCTACACCTTC
-,TRBV18,-,TRBJ1-1,CASSPSLDSEAFF,TGTGCCAGCTCACCCTCACTGGACAGCGAGGCTTTCTTT
many,TRBV7-2,TRBD2,TRBJ2-3,CASSYQVVAGGRDTQYF,TGTGCCAGCAGTTACCAGGTGGTAGCGGGGGGGCGCGATACGCAGTATTTT
-,TRBV7-8,-,TRBJ2-1,CASSLKEWRNEQFF,TGTGCCAGCAGCTTAAAGGAGTGGAGGAATGAGCAGTTCTTC
once,TRBV6-2/TRBV6-3,-,TRBJ2-6,CASSPTGLSGANVLTF,TGTGCCAGCAGTCCCACGGGACTCTCTGGGGCCAACGTCCTGACTTTC
-,TRBV5-1,TRBD1,TRBJ1-2,CASSPRAGTGDGYTF,TGCGCCAGCAGCCCTCGAGCCGGGACAGGGGACGGCTACACCTTC
-,TRBV18,-,TRBJ1-1,CASSPSSTNTEAFF,TGTGCCAGCTCACCGAGTTCCACTAACACTGAAGCTTTCTTT
-,TRBV5-4,-,TRBJ1-1,CASSLKTGKDTEAFF,TGTGCCAGCAGCTTGAAAACAGGGAAAGATACTGAAGCTTTCTTT
-,TRBV2,-,TRBJ1-2,CASSSPGTNNYGYTF,TGTGCCAGCAGTTCTCCCGGGACAAATAACTATGGCTACACCTTC
-,TRBV5-1,TRBD1,TRBJ2-7,CASSLGDRASEQYF,TGCGCCAGCAGCTTGGGGGACAGGGCGTCCGAGCAGTACTTC
-,TRBV6-2/TRBV6-3,-,TRBJ2-7,CASSGLDRYEQYF,TGTGCCAGCAGCGGACTTGACCGCTACGAGCAGTACTTC
-,TRBV27,-,TRBJ2-2,CASSFNVDGELFF,TGTGCCAGCAGTTTCAACGTAGACGGGGAGCTGTTTTTT
-,TRBV10-2,TRBD2,TRBJ2-5,CATRNSGGNQETQYF,TGCGCCACTCGGAATAGCGGGGGCAACCAAGAGACCCAGTACTTC
-,TRBV12-3/TRBV12-4,-,TRBJ1-1,CASTSGKSSAFF,TGTGCCAGCACGTCGGGTAAATCATCAGCTTTCTTT
-,TRBV28,-,TRBJ1-4,CASSAPGIFNEKLFF,TGTGCCAGCAGCGCTCCAGGGATCTTTAATGAAAAACTGTTTTTT
-,TRBV4-1,-,TRBJ2-7,CASSQVPGYEQYF,TGCGCCAGCAGCCAAGTCCCGGGGTACGAGCAGTACTTC
-,TRBV27,TRBD1,TRBJ1-2,CASSKDRGVYGYTF,TGTGCCAGCAGTAAGGACAGGGGGGTCTATGGCTACACCTTC
-,TRBV3-1/TRBV3-2,TRBD2,TRBJ2-1,CASSQVLAGGNEQFF,TGTGCCAGCAGCCAAGTTTTAGCGGGGGGAAATGAGCAGTTCTTC
-,TRBV27,-,TRBJ1-1,CASSPLGQGIEAFF,TGTGCCAGCAGTCCCCTCGGGCAGGGAATTGAAGCTTTCTTT
-,TRBV20-1,-,TRBJ2-1,CSARLVEQFF,TGCAGTGCCCGTCTTGTTGAGCAGTTCTTC
once,TRBV18,-,TRBJ1-1,CASSQKKGQNTEAFF,TGTGCCAGCTCACAGAAAAAGGGGCAGAACACTGAAGCTTTCTTT
once,TRBV7-9,TRBD2,TRBJ2-5,CASSRTLAGGETQYF,TGTGCCAGCAGCCGGACTCTAGCGGGGGGAGAGACCCAGTACTTC
-,TRBV3-1/TRBV3-2,-,TRBJ1-2,CASSQESRGRGGGYTF,TGTGCCAGCAGCCAAGAATCCCGGGGGAGGGGAGGTGGCTACACCTTC
-,TRBV5-1,TRBD1,TRBJ1-1,CASSYDRGAGNTEAFF,TGCGCCAGCAGCTATGACAGGGGTGCTGGGAACACTGAAGCTTTCTTT
-,TRBV18,TRBD1,TRBJ1-6,CASSLGQDNSPLHF,TGTGCCAGCTCACTCGGACAGGATAATTCACCCCTCCACTTT
-,TRBV7-9,-,TRBJ2-7,CASSVDSLYEQYF,TGTGCCAGCAGCGTGGACAGCCTCTACGAGCAGTACTTC
-,TRBV4-3,-,TRBJ2-1,CASSQEWGRGNEQFF,TGCGCCAGCAGCCAAGAATGGGGCCGAGGCAATGAGCAGTTCTTC
-,TRBV7-2,-,TRBJ2-2,CASSNVQGNTGELFF,TGTGCCAGCAGCAATGTTCAGGGAAACACCGGGGAGCTGTTTTTT
few,TRBV6-6,-,TRBJ1-5,CASSPGRDNLYSNQPQHF,TGTGCCAGCAGTCCCGGCCGGGACAACCTATATAGCAATCAGCCCCAGCATTTT
-,TRBV30,-,TRBJ1-1,CAWSVQGNTEAFF,TGTGCCTGGAGTGTGCAGGGGAACACTGAAGCTTTCTTT
-,TRBV9,-,TRBJ2-3,CASSVGDISTDTQYF,TGTGCCAGCAGCGTAGGAGACATAAGCACAGATACGCAGTATTTT